A selection of T cell receptor beta chains follows, all from one sample in a study of CD8 T cells in ankylosing spondylitis. A single record per CDR3 protein comes from TCRdb applying MiXCR to the 5' RACE reads. The table shows around 130,000 distinct CDR3 sequences, with roughly 15% occurring only once. The sequencing sample was made of blood, either unsorted or a sorted T cell fraction (not recorded which). The source of these receptors is a female donor with ankylosing spondylitis or in good health (not recorded which). Both conserved end residues are part of each CDR3. Each record gives: clone size, D gene, V gene, J gene, CDR3 protein, CDR3 DNA. A D gene is named only where the DNA matches it firmly. Clone size, where shown, is once, few, many, or a class for clones that have expanded.

clone size: NA
D gene: NA
V gene: TRBV6-2/TRBV6-3
J gene: TRBJ1-5
CDR3 protein: CASRIDTGNQPQHF
CDR3 DNA: TGTGCCAGCAGGATTGATACAGGAAATCAGCCCCAGCATTTT

clone size: NA
D gene: TRBD1
V gene: TRBV5-7
J gene: TRBJ2-5
CDR3 protein: CASSLGLTGGLKETQYF
CDR3 DNA: TGTGCCAGCAGCTTGGGGCTGACAGGGGGCCTTAAAGAGACCCAGTACTTC

clone size: few
D gene: TRBD1
V gene: TRBV5-1
J gene: TRBJ2-2
CDR3 protein: CASSPSGTGNTGELFF
CDR3 DNA: TGCGCCAGCAGCCCGTCCGGGACAGGGAACACCGGGGAGCTGTTTTTT

clone size: many
D gene: TRBD2
V gene: TRBV27
J gene: TRBJ2-4
CDR3 protein: CASSRGGDIQYF
CDR3 DNA: TGTGCCAGCAGTCGGGGGGGGGACATTCAGTACTTC

clone size: few
D gene: NA
V gene: TRBV7-6
J gene: TRBJ2-7
CDR3 protein: CASSLNRIYGEQYF
CDR3 DNA: TGTGCCAGCAGCTTAAACAGGATCTACGGCGAGCAGTACTTC

clone size: few
D gene: TRBD1
V gene: TRBV5-1
J gene: TRBJ2-4
CDR3 protein: CASSETGTVRNIQYF
CDR3 DNA: TGCGCCAGTAGTGAAACCGGGACAGTGAGGAACATTCAGTACTTC

clone size: few
D gene: NA
V gene: TRBV27
J gene: TRBJ2-3
CDR3 protein: CASNPGRSTDTQYF
CDR3 DNA: TGTGCCAGCAATCCGGGACGAAGCACAGATACGCAGTATTTT

clone size: few
D gene: NA
V gene: TRBV5-1
J gene: TRBJ2-7
CDR3 protein: CASSLVQGIYEQYF
CDR3 DNA: TGCGCCAGCAGCTTGGTGCAGGGGATATACGAGCAGTACTTC

clone size: NA
D gene: TRBD2
V gene: TRBV20-1
J gene: TRBJ2-5
CDR3 protein: CSARRGEQETQYF
CDR3 DNA: TGCAGTGCTAGACGGGGGGAGCAAGAGACCCAGTACTTC

clone size: NA
D gene: NA
V gene: TRBV15
J gene: TRBJ1-1
CDR3 protein: CATSRDDYTEAFF
CDR3 DNA: TGTGCCACCAGCAGGGACGACTACACTGAAGCTTTCTTT

clone size: NA
D gene: NA
V gene: TRBV11-2
J gene: TRBJ2-7
CDR3 protein: CAGSLDQTSEQYF
CDR3 DNA: TGTGCCGGCAGCTTGGACCAAACCTCGGAGCAGTACTTC

clone size: many
D gene: NA
V gene: TRBV6-5
J gene: TRBJ2-1
CDR3 protein: CASSSPGRRNEQFF
CDR3 DNA: TGTGCCAGCAGTTCCCCGGGACGTCGCAATGAGCAGTTCTTC

clone size: many
D gene: NA
V gene: TRBV12-3/TRBV12-4
J gene: TRBJ1-5
CDR3 protein: CASSTLGTSVPNQPQHF
CDR3 DNA: TGTGCCAGCAGCACCCTTGGGACATCGGTCCCCAATCAGCCCCAGCATTTT

clone size: many
D gene: NA
V gene: TRBV5-1
J gene: TRBJ2-7
CDR3 protein: CASSATTYEQYF
CDR3 DNA: TGCGCCAGCAGCGCCACAACCTACGAGCAGTACTTC

clone size: many
D gene: NA
V gene: TRBV10-3
J gene: TRBJ2-2
CDR3 protein: CAITGAGELFF
CDR3 DNA: TGTGCCATCACCGGGGCCGGGGAGCTGTTTTTT

clone size: many
D gene: NA
V gene: TRBV20-1
J gene: TRBJ2-7
CDR3 protein: CSASHRAFPYEQYF
CDR3 DNA: TGCAGTGCTAGCCACAGGGCCTTTCCCTACGAGCAGTACTTC

clone size: NA
D gene: TRBD1
V gene: TRBV12-3/TRBV12-4
J gene: TRBJ2-1
CDR3 protein: CASRDRGSSYNEQFF
CDR3 DNA: TGTGCCAGCAGGGACAGGGGGAGCTCCTACAATGAGCAGTTCTTC

clone size: many
D gene: TRBD1
V gene: TRBV5-1
J gene: TRBJ2-2
CDR3 protein: CASSPVKDRATNTGELFF
CDR3 DNA: TGCGCCAGCAGCCCTGTGAAGGACAGGGCCACGAACACCGGGGAGCTGTTTTTT

clone size: few
D gene: NA
V gene: TRBV20-1
J gene: TRBJ2-7
CDR3 protein: CSARDMASYLSLYEQYF
CDR3 DNA: TGCAGTGCTAGAGATATGGCCTCATACCTTTCCCTCTACGAGCAGTACTTC

clone size: few
D gene: NA
V gene: TRBV10-2
J gene: TRBJ1-1
CDR3 protein: CASSAQQNTEAFF
CDR3 DNA: TGCGCCAGCAGTGCACAGCAGAACACTGAAGCTTTCTTT

clone size: few
D gene: NA
V gene: TRBV12-3/TRBV12-4
J gene: TRBJ1-2
CDR3 protein: CASSSTLLYGYTF
CDR3 DNA: TGTGCCAGCAGCTCGACCCTACTCTATGGCTACACCTTC

clone size: many
D gene: TRBD2
V gene: TRBV20-1
J gene: TRBJ2-3
CDR3 protein: CSARRRAGGQADTQYF
CDR3 DNA: TGCAGTGCTAGACGCAGGGCGGGGGGGCAGGCAGATACGCAGTATTTT

clone size: many
D gene: TRBD1
V gene: TRBV6-5
J gene: TRBJ2-5
CDR3 protein: CASSNGQVTRETQYF
CDR3 DNA: TGTGCCAGCAGTAACGGACAGGTCACAAGAGAGACCCAGTACTTC

clone size: few
D gene: TRBD1
V gene: TRBV7-6
J gene: TRBJ2-7
CDR3 protein: CASSLGPTGVSYEQYF
CDR3 DNA: TGTGCCAGCAGCTTGGGTCCTACAGGGGTCTCCTACGAGCAGTACTTC

clone size: many
D gene: NA
V gene: TRBV25-1
J gene: TRBJ1-5
CDR3 protein: CASSAGTNQPQHF
CDR3 DNA: TGTGCCAGCAGCGCGGGGACCAATCAGCCCCAGCATTTT

clone size: NA
D gene: NA
V gene: TRBV19
J gene: TRBJ1-2
CDR3 protein: CASSPPRRPGHGYTF
CDR3 DNA: TGTGCCAGTAGTCCCCCCCGCCGCCCCGGTCATGGCTACACCTTC

clone size: NA
D gene: NA
V gene: TRBV5-1
J gene: TRBJ1-1
CDR3 protein: CASSSAEVGTEAFF
CDR3 DNA: TGCGCCAGCAGCTCCGCCGAAGTGGGGACTGAAGCTTTCTTT

clone size: NA
D gene: NA
V gene: TRBV14
J gene: TRBJ1-1
CDR3 protein: CASSQSSRTEAFF
CDR3 DNA: TGTGCCAGCAGCCAAAGTTCACGTACTGAAGCTTTCTTT

clone size: many
D gene: NA
V gene: TRBV6-5
J gene: TRBJ2-3
CDR3 protein: CASKLGIDGGRTDTQYF
CDR3 DNA: TGTGCCAGCAAGTTGGGAATTGATGGGGGCCGCACAGATACGCAGTATTTT

clone size: NA
D gene: NA
V gene: TRBV2
J gene: TRBJ2-4
CDR3 protein: CASSVVDLGIQYF
CDR3 DNA: TGTGCCAGCAGTGTGGTGGATTTGGGCATTCAGTACTTC

clone size: many
D gene: NA
V gene: TRBV12-3/TRBV12-4
J gene: TRBJ2-3
CDR3 protein: CASSLSGAADTQYF
CDR3 DNA: TGTGCCAGCAGTTTATCGGGGGCGGCAGATACGCAGTATTTT

clone size: many
D gene: TRBD2
V gene: TRBV5-1
J gene: TRBJ2-2
CDR3 protein: CASKGLAENTGELFF
CDR3 DNA: TGCGCCAGCAAAGGACTAGCGGAGAACACCGGGGAGCTGTTTTTT

clone size: few
D gene: NA
V gene: TRBV5-1
J gene: TRBJ2-2
CDR3 protein: CASSPFGGSGTGELFF
CDR3 DNA: TGCGCCAGCAGCCCGTTTGGAGGGAGTGGCACCGGGGAGCTGTTTTTT

clone size: few
D gene: TRBD1
V gene: TRBV30
J gene: TRBJ2-2
CDR3 protein: CAWSVQGVYPNTGELFF
CDR3 DNA: TGTGCCTGGAGTGTCCAGGGGGTTTACCCGAACACCGGGGAGCTGTTTTTT

clone size: NA
D gene: TRBD1
V gene: TRBV3-1
J gene: TRBJ2-3
CDR3 protein: CASSRRQGRTDTQYF
CDR3 DNA: TGTGCCAGCAGCCGTCGACAGGGGCGCACAGATACGCAGTATTTT

clone size: many
D gene: TRBD1
V gene: TRBV4-2
J gene: TRBJ2-7
CDR3 protein: CASSQEWTGSYEQYF
CDR3 DNA: TGTGCCAGCAGCCAAGAATGGACAGGATCCTACGAGCAGTACTTC

clone size: NA
D gene: TRBD1
V gene: TRBV11-3
J gene: TRBJ1-3
CDR3 protein: CASSFTGAPGNTIYF
CDR3 DNA: TGTGCCAGCAGCTTTACAGGGGCTCCTGGAAACACCATATATTTT

clone size: few
D gene: TRBD2
V gene: TRBV30
J gene: TRBJ2-3
CDR3 protein: CAGTLAGGPGDTQYF
CDR3 DNA: TGTGCCGGAACACTAGCGGGAGGGCCAGGGGATACGCAGTATTTT

clone size: many
D gene: NA
V gene: TRBV5-1
J gene: TRBJ2-3
CDR3 protein: CASSPMESSTDTQYF
CDR3 DNA: TGCGCCAGCTCCCCTATGGAATCTAGCACAGATACGCAGTATTTT

clone size: many
D gene: NA
V gene: TRBV11-2
J gene: TRBJ2-1
CDR3 protein: CASSLKSPRQEYNEQFF
CDR3 DNA: TGTGCCAGCAGCTTAAAGTCCCCTCGACAGGAATACAATGAGCAGTTCTTC

clone size: many
D gene: TRBD1
V gene: TRBV7-2
J gene: TRBJ2-3
CDR3 protein: CASSPDRGFQYF
CDR3 DNA: TGTGCCAGCAGCCCCGACAGGGGTTTCCAGTATTTT

clone size: many
D gene: NA
V gene: TRBV12-3/TRBV12-4
J gene: TRBJ2-4
CDR3 protein: CASSYQPTLAKNIQYF
CDR3 DNA: TGTGCCAGCAGTTATCAGCCAACACTCGCCAAAAACATTCAGTACTTC